One sample yielded the 8 T cell receptor beta chains listed below, sequenced in a study of a mutant IDH1 vaccine in newly diagnosed glioma. Time point specified: week 11, during vaccination. Each dose delivered 300 ug of mutant IDH1 20-mer peptide subcutaneously with imiquimod. Profiling relied on immunoSEQ multiplex PCR, and the TCRdb table lists in-frame clones only, not all of them. The sample records about 60,000 clones, 65% to 85% being singletons. Antigens for these TCRs are unknown. Sample: PBMCs, taken from a glioma patient whose treatment included an IDH1 peptide vaccine. The origin of the receptors is a woman aged 50 to 65 with glioma.

This chain connects TRBV9 to TRBJ1-5, with D possibly being TRBD1 (6 bases). The CDR3 has 14 residues. V was cut by 5 bases and J by 1 base, with 10 bases left in between. Germline V gives CDR1 SGDLS, CDR2 YYNGEE. The CDR3 sequence: CASSRQGSNQPQHF. In DNA form, the CDR3 reads TGTGCCAGCAGTCGTCAGGGGAGCAATCAGCCCCAGCATTTT.

The chain recombines TRBV5-6 with TRBJ2-3, with 8 bases fitting TRBD2. CDR3 length equals 17 residues. Germline V gives CDR1 SGHDT, CDR2 YYEEEE. Trimming removed 5 bases from V and 5 bases from J; junction bases left unmatched: 16. CDR3 coding DNA: TGTGCCAGCAGTAAGGTCGGGGGGGGCCCCCGGGGAGATACGCAGTATTTT. Amino acid sequence: CASSKVGGGPRGDTQYF.

The chain couples TRBV6-6 to TRBJ1-2, with 9 bases that match TRBD1. Germline CDR1 and CDR2: MNHNY and SVGAGI (reference sequence). Losses at the gene ends were 4 bases for V and 3 bases for J; bases not matched to a gene: 3. The CDR3 extends over 14 amino acids. The CDR3: CASSSGQGHYGYTF. Written as DNA, the CDR3 is TGTGCCAGCAGTTCGGGACAGGGCCACTATGGCTACACCTTC.

V and J are TRBV9 and TRBJ1-2; D possibly corresponds to TRBD1 (6 bases). Trimming cost V 0 bases and J 2 bases, with 11 bases left between them. Germline values: CDR1 SGDLS, CDR2 YYNGEE. The CDR3 covers 15 residues. The CDR3 sequence is CASSVGGGANYGYTF. CDR3 bases: TGTGCCAGCAGCGTAGGTGGGGGGGCCAACTATGGCTACACCTTC.

In this sample, this clone turned up a few times. The V and J genes are TRBV30 and TRBJ2-7; no clear D. CDR3 size: 13 residues. The ends were cut back, 0 bases at V and 0 bases at J, with 6 bases in the middle. The germline V gene has CDR1 GTSNPN and CDR2 SVGIG (reference sequence). The CDR3, as DNA: TGTGCCTGGAGTGTAACCGACTCCTACGAGCAGTACTTC. Translating it yields CAWSVTDSYEQYF.

The chain links TRBV7-2 to TRBJ2-7, with 9 nucleotides matching TRBD2. CDR1 SGHTA and CDR2 FQGNSA come from the germline V gene. CDR3 size: 14 residues. The V and J ends lost 3 bases and 0 bases, in that order; junction bases with no gene match: 0. The CDR3 loop is CASSFSGSSYEQYF. CDR3 nucleotide sequence: TGTGCCAGCAGCTTTAGCGGGAGCTCCTACGAGCAGTACTTC.

The chain couples TRBV7-2 to TRBJ1-1; 9 nucleotides line up with TRBD1. With V trimmed by 3 bases and J by 9 bases, 5 bases remained unmatched. CDR3 length: 13 residues. In germline, CDR1 is SGHTA, CDR2 FQGNSA. In DNA, the CDR3 is TGTGCCAGCAGCTTGGCGGGACAGGGCAAAGCTTTCTTT. It is translated as CASSLAGQGKAFF.

This rearrangement joins TRBV6-6 to TRBJ2-1, with 10 bases matching TRBD2. Per the germline V gene, CDR1 is MNHNY and CDR2 is SVGAGI (reference sequence). J was trimmed by 7 bases and V by 6 bases; bases with no gene match: 6. The CDR3 is made up of 14 amino acids. The DNA for the CDR3 is TGTGCCAGCAGGGGAGGGACTAGCGCGAATGAGCAGTTCTTC. Translation gives CASRGGTSANEQFF.